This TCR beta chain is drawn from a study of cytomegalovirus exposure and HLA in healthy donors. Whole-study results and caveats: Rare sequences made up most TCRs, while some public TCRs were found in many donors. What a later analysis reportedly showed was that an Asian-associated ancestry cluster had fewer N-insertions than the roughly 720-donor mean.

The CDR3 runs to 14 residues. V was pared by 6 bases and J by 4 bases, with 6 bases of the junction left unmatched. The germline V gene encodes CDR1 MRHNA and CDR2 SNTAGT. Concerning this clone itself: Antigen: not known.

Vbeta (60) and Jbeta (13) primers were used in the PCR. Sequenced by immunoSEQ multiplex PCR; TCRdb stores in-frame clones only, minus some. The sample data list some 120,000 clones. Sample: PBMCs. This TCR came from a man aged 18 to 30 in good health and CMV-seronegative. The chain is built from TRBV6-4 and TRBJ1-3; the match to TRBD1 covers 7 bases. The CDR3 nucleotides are TGTGCCAGCAGGAATGGACAGGCCGGAAACACCATATATTTT. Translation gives CASRNGQAGNTIYF.